The clone carrying this TCR beta chain is categorized as medium-sized. No antigen is known for it. For the library, individual cDNA molecules each received unique molecular identifiers. In the authors' methods: Samples ranged from about 23,224 to 690,600 TCRs, with a median of roughly 95,000. TCRdb fed the RACE reads into MiXCR, producing one record per CDR3 protein. Here the V and J calls rest on TCRdb's processing, not on the authors' analysis. This sample carries about 37,000 distinct CDR3 sequences, 5.5% of them seen once, and the ten largest clones take 10% to 15%. This CDR3 region has 15 residues. The junction had 5 bases not matched to a gene; V was cut back by 1 base and J by 5 bases. Germline lookup yields CDR1 SEHNR and CDR2 FQNEAQ (reference sequence). This sample stems from a study of human T cells and chemical hapten exposure. For the study at large: Small volume differences among pooled libraries mainly caused per-sample TCR yield variation. Study-level findings and limits: After DPC sensitization, TCRs above 1 in 1000 frequency showed no change.

The time point: healthy volunteer bleed at 6 weeks. Whole blood, unfractionated, served as the material for total RNA extraction. V usage is TRBV7-9 and J usage is TRBJ2-4, with 7 nucleotides matching TRBD2. Specimen: whole blood. The receptor's source is a human donor in good health. Some clones in this sample may be carry-over from other donors' samples. The CDR3 loop is CASSLVGLAENIQYF. CDR3 in DNA: TGTGCCAGCAGCTTAGTAGGCCTAGCGGAAAACATTCAGTACTTC.